These T cell receptor beta chains were read from a single sample in a study of metastatic and nonmetastatic thyroid tumors. With MiXCR, TCRdb reprocessed the PCR reads. The table includes approximately 21,000 clones, around 20% detected once. Sequenced material: blood. The receptor source for this set is a female donor with papillary thyroid cancer or a benign thyroid nodule (not recorded which). Some clones in this sample may be carry-over from other donors' samples. Each CDR3 is given with its conserved first and last residue. A D gene is named only where the DNA matches it firmly. A row's size may be missing; if present it is once, few, many or a size class.

j_call	v_call	d_call	clone_size	cdr3_nt	cdr3_aa
TRBJ2-2	TRBV2	NA	many	TGTGCCAGCAGTCCTAGCGCCGGGGAGCTGTTTTTT	CASSPSAGELFF
TRBJ1-1	TRBV6-1	TRBD1	NA	TGTGCCAGCAGTCGGGCGGTCAGGGGGTCTGGAGCTTTCTTT	CASSRAVRGSGAFF
TRBJ1-2	TRBV6-1	NA	NA	TGTGCCAGCAGCGATGCTAACTATGGCTACACCTTC	CASSDANYGYTF
TRBJ1-1	TRBV13	NA	many	TGTGCCAGCAGCTTCGCGCTCACTGAAGCTTTCTTT	CASSFALTEAFF
TRBJ2-3	TRBV9	NA	once	TGTGCCAGCAGCTTGGTACAGCCAGATACGCAGTATTTT	CASSLVQPDTQYF
TRBJ2-1	TRBV9	TRBD2	NA	TGTGCCATCAGCGGGACTAGCTACAGTGAGCAGTTCTTC	CAISGTSYSEQFF
TRBJ2-5	TRBV4-3	NA	many	TGCGCCAGCAGCCAAGACAGGGAAGAGACCCAGTACTTC	CASSQDREETQYF
TRBJ2-7	TRBV20-1	TRBD2	few	TGCAGTGCTAGATTGAGGGGCGGGAGACAGTACGAGCAGTACTTC	CSARLRGGRQYEQYF
TRBJ2-2	TRBV14	NA	many	TGTGCCAGCAGTCACAATAGTGCGAACACCGGGGAGCTGTTTTTT	CASSHNSANTGELFF
TRBJ2-2	TRBV7-2	TRBD2	many	TGTGCCAGCAGCTTAGCTAGCGGGAGGGCGAACACCGGGGAGCTGTTTTTT	CASSLASGRANTGELFF
TRBJ2-1	TRBV20-1	NA	many	TGCAGTGCTAGAGATTCGGGGAGTGAGCAGTTCTTC	CSARDSGSEQFF
TRBJ1-1	TRBV29-1	NA	many	TGCAGCAGCACCGATGGGCAGGCTGAAGCTTTCTTT	CSSTDGQAEAFF
TRBJ2-7	TRBV5-1	TRBD2	NA	TGCGCCAGCAGCTTGGCGACTAGCGGGAGTCTTGCCCCCTACGAGCAGTACTTC	CASSLATSGSLAPYEQYF
TRBJ2-2	TRBV5-1	NA	many	TGCGCCAGCAGCTTGGCGGCTAGACCAGGAATCGGGGAGCTGTTTTTT	CASSLAARPGIGELFF
TRBJ2-2	TRBV11-1	NA	many	TGTGCCAGCAGCACGAGTCGGACCGGGGAGCTGTTTTTT	CASSTSRTGELFF
TRBJ2-7	TRBV2	TRBD1	NA	TGTGCCAGCAGCGGGACAGGGGTTCTGGGGGAGCAGTACTTC	CASSGTGVLGEQYF